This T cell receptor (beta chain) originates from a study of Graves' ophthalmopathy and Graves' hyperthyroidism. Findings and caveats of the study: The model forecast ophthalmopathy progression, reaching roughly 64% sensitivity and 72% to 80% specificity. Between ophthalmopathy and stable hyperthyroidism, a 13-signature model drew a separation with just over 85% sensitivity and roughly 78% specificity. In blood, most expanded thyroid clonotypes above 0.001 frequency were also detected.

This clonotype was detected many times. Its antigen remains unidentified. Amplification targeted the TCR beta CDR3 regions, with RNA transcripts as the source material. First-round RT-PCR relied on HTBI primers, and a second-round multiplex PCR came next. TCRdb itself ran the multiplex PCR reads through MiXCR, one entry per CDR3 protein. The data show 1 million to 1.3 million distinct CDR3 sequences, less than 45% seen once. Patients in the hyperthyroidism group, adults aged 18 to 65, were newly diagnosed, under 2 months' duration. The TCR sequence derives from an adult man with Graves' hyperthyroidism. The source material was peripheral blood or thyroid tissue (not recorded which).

CDR3 region: CASSFRAQSSQPQHF. The CDR3 nucleotides read TGTGCCAGCAGTTTCAGGGCCCAGAGTAGTCAGCCCCAGCATTTT. V gene TRBV12-3 or TRBV12-4 combines with J gene TRBJ1-5, with a tentative D call TRBD1 (5 bases). CDR3 size: 15 residues. V lost 3 bases, J lost 6 bases, and 15 bases lay in between.